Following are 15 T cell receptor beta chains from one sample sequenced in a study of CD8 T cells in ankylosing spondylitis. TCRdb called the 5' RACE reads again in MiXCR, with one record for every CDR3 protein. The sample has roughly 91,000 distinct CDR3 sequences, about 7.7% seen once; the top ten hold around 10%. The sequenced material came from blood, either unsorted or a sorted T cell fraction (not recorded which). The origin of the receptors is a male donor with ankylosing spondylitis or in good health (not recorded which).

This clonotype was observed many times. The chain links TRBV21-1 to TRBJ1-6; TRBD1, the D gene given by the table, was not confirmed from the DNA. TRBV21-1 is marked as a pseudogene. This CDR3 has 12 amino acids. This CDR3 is CAKGHLNSPLHF. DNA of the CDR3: TGTGCCAAGGGACATTTGAATTCACCCCTCCACTTT.

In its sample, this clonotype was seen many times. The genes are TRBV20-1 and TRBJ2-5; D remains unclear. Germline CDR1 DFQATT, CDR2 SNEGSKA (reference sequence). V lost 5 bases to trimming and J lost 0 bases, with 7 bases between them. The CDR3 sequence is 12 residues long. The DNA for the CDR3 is TGCAGTGCTCAGCTGTACCAAGAGACCCAGTACTTC. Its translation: CSAQLYQETQYF.

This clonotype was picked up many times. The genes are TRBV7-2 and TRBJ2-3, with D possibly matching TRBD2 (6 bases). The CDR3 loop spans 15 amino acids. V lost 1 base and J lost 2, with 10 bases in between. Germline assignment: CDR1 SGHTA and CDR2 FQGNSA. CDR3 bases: TGTGCCAGCAGCTTAGGACTAGATTACACAGATACGCAGTATTTT. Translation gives CASSLGLDYTDTQYF.

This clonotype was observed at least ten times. CDR3 nucleotides: TGTGCCAGCAGCTTTGGGGGTCAATCCTACGAGCAGTACTTC. This gives the protein CASSFGGQSYEQYF. The J gene is TRBJ2-7, the V gene TRBV7-8; either TRBD1 or TRBD2 may fit D (5 bases each). The germline gives CDR1 SGHVS, CDR2 FQNEAQ. The CDR3 has 14 residues. The ends were cut back, 3 bases at V and 1 base at J, with 10 bases in the middle.

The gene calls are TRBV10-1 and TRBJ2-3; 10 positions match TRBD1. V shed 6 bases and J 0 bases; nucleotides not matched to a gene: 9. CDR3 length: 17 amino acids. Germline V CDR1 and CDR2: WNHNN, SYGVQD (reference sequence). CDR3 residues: CASRDRGRETSTDTQYF. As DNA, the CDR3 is TGCGCCAGCAGAGACAGGGGGCGCGAGACTAGCACAGATACGCAGTATTTT.

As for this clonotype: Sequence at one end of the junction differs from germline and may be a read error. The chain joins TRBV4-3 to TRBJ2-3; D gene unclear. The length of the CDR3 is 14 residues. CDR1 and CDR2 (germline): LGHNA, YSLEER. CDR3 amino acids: CTSSQDPGRDTQYF. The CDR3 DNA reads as TGCACCAGCAGCCAAGATCCCGGTCGCGATACGCAGTATTTT.

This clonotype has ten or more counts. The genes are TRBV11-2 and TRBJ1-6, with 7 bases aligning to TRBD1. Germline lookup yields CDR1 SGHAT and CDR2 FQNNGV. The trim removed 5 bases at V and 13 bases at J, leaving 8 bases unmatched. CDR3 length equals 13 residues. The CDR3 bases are TGTGCCAGCAGCACCTCGGACAGGTCCCCCCTCCACTTT. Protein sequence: CASSTSDRSPLHF. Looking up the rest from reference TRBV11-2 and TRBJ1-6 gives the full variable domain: EAGVAQSPRYKIIEKRQSVAFWCNPISGHATLYWYQQILGQGPKLLIQFQNNGVVDDSQLPKDRFSAERLKGVDSTLKIQPAKLEDSAVYLCASSTSDRSPLHFGNGTRLTVT.

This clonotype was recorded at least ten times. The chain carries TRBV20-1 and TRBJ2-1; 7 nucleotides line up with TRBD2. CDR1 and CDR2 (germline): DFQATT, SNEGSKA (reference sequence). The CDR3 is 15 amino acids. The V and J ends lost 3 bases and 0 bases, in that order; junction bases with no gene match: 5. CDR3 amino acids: CSASLGGSSYNEQFF. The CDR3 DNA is TGCAGTGCTAGCCTCGGGGGGTCCTCCTACAATGAGCAGTTCTTC.

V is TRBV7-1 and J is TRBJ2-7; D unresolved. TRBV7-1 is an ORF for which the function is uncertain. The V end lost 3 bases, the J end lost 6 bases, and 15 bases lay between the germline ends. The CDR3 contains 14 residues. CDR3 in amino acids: CASSSTSQPGEQYF. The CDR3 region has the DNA TGTGCCAGCAGCTCCACCTCCCAGCCAGGCGAGCAGTACTTC.

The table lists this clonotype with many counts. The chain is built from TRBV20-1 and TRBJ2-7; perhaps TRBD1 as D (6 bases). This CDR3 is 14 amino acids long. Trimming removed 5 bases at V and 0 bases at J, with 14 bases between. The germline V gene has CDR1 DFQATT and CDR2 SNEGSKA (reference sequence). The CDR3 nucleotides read TGCAGTGCTCGTGGACAGTTAAACTCCTACGAGCAGTACTTC. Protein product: CSARGQLNSYEQYF.

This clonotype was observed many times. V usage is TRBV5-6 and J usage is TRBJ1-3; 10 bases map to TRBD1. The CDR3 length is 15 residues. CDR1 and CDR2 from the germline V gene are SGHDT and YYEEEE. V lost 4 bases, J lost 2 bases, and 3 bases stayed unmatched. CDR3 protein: CASSVGQGTGNTIYF. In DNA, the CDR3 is TGTGCCAGCAGCGTGGGACAGGGGACTGGAAACACCATATATTTT.

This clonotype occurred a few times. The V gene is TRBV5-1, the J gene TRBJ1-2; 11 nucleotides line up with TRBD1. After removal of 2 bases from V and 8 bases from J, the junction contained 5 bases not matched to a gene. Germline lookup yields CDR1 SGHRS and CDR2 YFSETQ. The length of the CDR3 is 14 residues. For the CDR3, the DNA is TGCGCCAGCAGCTTAAGGGACAGGGGGGACGGCTACACCTTC. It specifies CASSLRDRGDGYTF.

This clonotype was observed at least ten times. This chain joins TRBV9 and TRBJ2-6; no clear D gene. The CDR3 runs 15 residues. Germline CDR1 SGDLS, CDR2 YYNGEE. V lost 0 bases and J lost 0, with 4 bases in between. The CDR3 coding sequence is TGTGCCAGCAGCGTAGAGGGCTCTGGGGCCAACGTCCTGACTTTC. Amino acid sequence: CASSVEGSGANVLTF. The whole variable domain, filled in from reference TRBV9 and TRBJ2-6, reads DSGVTQTPKHLITATGQRVTLRCSPRSGDLSVYWYQQSLDQGLQFLIQYYNGEERAKGNILERFSAQQFPDLHSELNLSSLELGDSALYFCASSVEGSGANVLTFGAGSRLTVL.

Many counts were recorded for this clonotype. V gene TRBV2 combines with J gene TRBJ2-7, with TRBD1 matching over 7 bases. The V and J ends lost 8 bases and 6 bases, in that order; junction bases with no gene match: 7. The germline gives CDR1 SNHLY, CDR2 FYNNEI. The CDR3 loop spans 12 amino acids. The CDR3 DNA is TGTGCCAGCGCCCGAACAGGGGCCGAGCAGTACTTC. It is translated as CASARTGAEQYF.

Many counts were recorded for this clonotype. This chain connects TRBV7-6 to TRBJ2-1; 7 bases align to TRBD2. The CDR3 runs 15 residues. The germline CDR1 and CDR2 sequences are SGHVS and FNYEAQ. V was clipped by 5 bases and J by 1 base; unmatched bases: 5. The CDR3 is CASSVLAASYNEQFF. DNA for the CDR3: TGTGCCAGCAGCGTTCTAGCGGCATCCTACAATGAGCAGTTCTTC. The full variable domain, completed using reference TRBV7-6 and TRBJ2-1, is GAGVSQSPRYKVTKRGQDVALRCDPISGHVSLYWYRQALGQGPEFLTYFNYEAQQDKSGLPNDRFSAERPEGSISTLTIQRTEQRDSAMYRCASSVLAASYNEQFFGPGTRLTVL.